Shown below are 10 T cell receptor beta chains from a single sample sequenced in a study of blood T cell repertoires in COVID-19. The method was immunoSEQ multiplex PCR; TCRdb's version includes in-frame clones alone and lacks a portion of them. This sample has fewer than 250,000 clones, with roughly 82% found just once. Specimen: peripheral blood. The receptors derive from a woman in her sixties or seventies with acute or convalescent COVID-19.

This clone showed up just once. The chain recombines TRBV19 with TRBJ2-5; D is uncertain. V lost 1 base and J 4 bases, leaving 7 bases between the germline ends. This CDR3 is 13 amino acids long. Looked up from germline, CDR1 is LNHDA and CDR2 is SQIVND (reference sequence). The CDR3 DNA reads as TGTGCCAGTAGTATAGGGGCCCGAGAGACCCAGTACTTC. Protein product: CASSIGARETQYF.

The rearrangement joins TRBV5-1 to TRBJ1-1, with no clear D. V was shortened by 7 bases and J by 2 bases, with 15 bases between the two germline ends. The CDR3 has 14 amino acids. The germline CDR1 and CDR2 sequences are SGHRS and YFSETQ. CDR3 sequence: CASSPPNSNTEAFF. CDR3 coding DNA: TGCGCCAGCTCCCCACCGAACAGTAACACTGAAGCTTTCTTT.

The chain is built from TRBV19 and TRBJ1-1; 9 nucleotides align to TRBD1. Germline loops: CDR1 LNHDA, CDR2 SQIVND (reference sequence). This CDR3 is built from 13 residues. V lost 7 bases to trimming and J lost 2 bases; unmatched junction nucleotides: 2. The CDR3 is CASTGQGNTEAFF. The DNA for the CDR3 is TGTGCCAGTACGGGACAGGGTAACACTGAAGCTTTCTTT.

The rearrangement uses TRBV7-7 and TRBJ2-1; TRBD2 matches 16 bases. The CDR3 consists of 15 residues. V dropped 5 bases and J dropped 9; count of bases not matched to a gene: 4. Germline CDR1 reads SSHAT; CDR2 reads FNYEAQ (reference sequence). The CDR3 DNA reads TGTGCCAGCAGCCCCGGGACTAGCGGGGGGGGTGAGCAGTTCTTC. Translated, it gives CASSPGTSGGGEQFF. Full variable domain (missing parts from reference TRBV7-7 and TRBJ2-1): GAGVSQSPRYKVTKRGQDVTLRCDPISSHATLYWYQQALGQGPEFLTYFNYEAQPDKSGLPSDRFSAERPEGSISTLTIQRTEQRDSAMYRCASSPGTSGGGEQFFGPGTRLTVL.

The chain uses TRBV4-3 and TRBJ1-1; the D gene is possibly TRBD1 (6 bases). The ends were cut back, 1 base at V and 4 bases at J, with 10 bases in the middle. Germline CDR1 and CDR2: LGHNA and YSLEER. The CDR3 loop spans 14 amino acids. CDR3 in amino acids: CASSQVVGGTEAFF. In DNA form, the CDR3 reads TGCGCCAGCAGCCAAGTGGTAGGGGGCACTGAAGCTTTCTTT.

The chain has TRBV7-8 and TRBJ2-3; D possibly corresponds to TRBD1 (5 bases). The germline CDR1 and CDR2 sequences are SGHVS and FQNEAQ. V was cut by 6 bases and J by 4 bases, with 20 bases left in between. CDR3 size: 16 residues. CDR3 nucleotide sequence: TGTGCCAGCAGACACCCCCGTGCAGGGTGGTCAGATACGCAGTATTTT. Translated, it gives CASRHPRAGWSDTQYF.

The chain couples TRBV14 to TRBJ1-1; D unclear. Germline CDR1 reads SGHDN; CDR2 reads FVKESK. The V and J ends lost 2 bases and 3 bases respectively, with 10 bases between them. The CDR3 has 14 amino acids. In DNA form, the CDR3 reads TGTGCCAGCAGCCAACAGGCTTTATACACTGAAGCTTTCTTT. Translating it yields CASSQQALYTEAFF.

This clone was counted once. This chain connects TRBV3-1 (or the pseudogene TRBV3-2) to TRBJ1-2; maybe TRBD1 (5 bases). The CDR3 sequence is 14 residues long. Germline assignment: CDR1 LGHDT and CDR2 YNNKEL (reference sequence). Deletions cut 1 base from V and 4 bases from J, with 10 bases between. The CDR3 region has the DNA TGTGCCAGCAGCCAAGGGTCAGGGATCTATGGCTACACCTTC. Protein sequence: CASSQGSGIYGYTF.

Here the CDR3 reads CASSYMGGRTYEQYF. CDR3 DNA sequence: TGTGCCAGCAGTTACATGGGGGGGCGGACCTACGAGCAGTACTTC. The chain is built from TRBV6-5 and TRBJ2-7, with D possibly being TRBD2 (7 bases). CDR1 is MNHEY, CDR2 SVGAGI, per germline. V shed 2 bases and J shed 2 bases, with 13 bases lying between them. This CDR3 comprises 15 residues.

The chain has TRBV4-3 and TRBJ2-5; D is ambiguous. CDR3 length equals 14 residues. V was shortened by 0 bases and J by 2 bases, with 7 bases between the two germline ends. The germline CDR1 and CDR2 sequences are LGHNA and YSLEER. The CDR3 here is CASSQEVSQETQYF. CDR3 sequence (DNA): TGCGCCAGCAGCCAAGAGGTCAGTCAAGAGACCCAGTACTTC.